A selection of T cell receptor beta chains follows, all from one sample in a study of shared clonotypes between healthy human individuals. Produced via immunoSEQ multiplex PCR; TCRdb's table is partial and in-frame only. The data show about 2.1 million clones, under 95% seen once. Sequenced material: naive CD8+ T cells from PBMCs. These receptors came from a young man in good health. Some clones in this sample may be carry-over from other donors' samples. The CDR3 runs from the conserved cysteine through the conserved F or W. D genes are given only for firm matches. Clone size, where shown, is once, few, many, or a class for clones that have expanded.

TRBV7-9	-	TRBJ2-2	-	CASSSPSGINTGELFF	TGTGCCAGCAGCTCCCCGTCCGGGATAAACACCGGGGAGCTGTTTTTT
TRBV19	-	TRBJ2-5	-	CASSIGGRTGQETQYF	TGTGCCAGTAGTATAGGAGGTCGGACCGGCCAAGAGACCCAGTACTTC
TRBV4-1	-	TRBJ1-2	TRBD1	CASSQITGAGGYTF	TGCGCCAGCAGCCAGATTACAGGGGCTGGCGGCTACACCTTC
TRBV14	once	TRBJ2-5	-	CASSQDVRGRRQETQYF	TGTGCCAGCAGCCAAGATGTGCGGGGGCGAAGGCAAGAGACCCAGTACTTC
TRBV19	-	TRBJ2-7	TRBD2	CAAGAYEQYF	TGTGCAGCGGGGGCCTACGAGCAGTACTTC
TRBV27	-	TRBJ2-5	-	CASSLWAGSQETQYF	TGTGCCAGCAGTTTATGGGCCGGAAGTCAAGAGACCCAGTACTTC
TRBV19	-	TRBJ2-7	TRBD2	CASSPGTSGLSRSYEQYF	TGTGCCAGTAGTCCCGGGACTAGCGGGCTCTCACGCTCCTACGAGCAGTACTTC
TRBV30	-	TRBJ2-7	-	CAWNLLDSYEQYF	TGTGCCTGGAACCTGCTGGACAGTTACGAGCAGTACTTC
TRBV6-6	-	TRBJ2-3	TRBD1	CASSYDRANTDTQYF	TGTGCCAGCAGTTACGACAGGGCCAACACAGATACGCAGTATTTT
TRBV30	-	TRBJ2-5	-	CAWDRGQQETQYF	TGTGCCTGGGACCGGGGGCAACAAGAGACCCAGTACTTC
TRBV5-6	-	TRBJ2-1	TRBD2	CASSLAGGPDNEQFF	TGTGCCAGCAGCTTGGCGGGAGGGCCGGACAATGAGCAGTTCTTC
TRBV5-1	-	TRBJ1-1	TRBD1	CASSLDRGRGTEAFF	TGCGCCAGCAGCTTGGACAGGGGCAGGGGAACTGAAGCTTTCTTT
TRBV28	once	TRBJ1-5	-	CASRPTGAGNQPQHF	TGTGCCAGCAGGCCGACAGGAGCGGGGAATCAGCCCCAGCATTTT
TRBV28	-	TRBJ2-1	-	CASSSAWGERLNEQFF	TGTGCCAGCAGTTCCGCTTGGGGGGAGAGATTAAATGAGCAGTTCTTC
TRBV29-1	once	TRBJ2-2	-	CSVVRDLNTGELFF	TGCAGCGTTGTCCGGGATCTTAACACCGGGGAGCTGTTTTTT
TRBV10-2	-	TRBJ2-1	-	CASSESWGNEQFF	TGCGCCAGCAGTGAGTCTTGGGGCAATGAGCAGTTCTTC
TRBV4-2	-	TRBJ2-1	TRBD2	CASSQDPGGEGLGNEQFF	TGTGCCAGCAGCCAAGATCCCGGGGGGGAGGGCCTCGGGAATGAGCAGTTCTTC
TRBV19	-	TRBJ2-2	-	CASSIVEGGELFF	TGTGCCAGTAGTATTGTCGAAGGCGGGGAGCTGTTTTTT
TRBV5-1	-	TRBJ2-1	TRBD1	CASSTSGTGDPNEQFF	TGCGCCAGCAGCACGTCCGGGACAGGGGATCCCAATGAGCAGTTCTTC
TRBV9	-	TRBJ2-1	-	CASSVGGSGYNEQFF	TGTGCCAGCAGCGTAGGAGGTAGCGGCTACAATGAGCAGTTCTTC
TRBV9	-	TRBJ2-7	-	CASSVGEGLVEQYF	TGTGCCAGCAGCGTAGGTGAGGGCCTTGTGGAGCAGTACTTC
TRBV5-1	-	TRBJ2-2	-	CASSLAGRKNTGELFF	TGCGCCAGCAGCTTGGCGGGGAGGAAGAACACCGGGGAGCTGTTTTTT
TRBV10-1	-	TRBJ2-3	-	CASSLRPTDTQYF	TGCGCCAGCAGTTTGAGGCCCACAGATACGCAGTATTTT
TRBV6-6	-	TRBJ2-7	-	CASSPGHYEQYF	TGTGCCAGCAGTCCCGGACACTACGAGCAGTACTTC
TRBV5-6	-	TRBJ2-7	-	CASSSFPPSPYEQYF	TGTGCCAGCAGCTCCTTTCCACCGAGCCCCTACGAGCAGTACTTC
TRBV27	-	TRBJ2-3	-	CASSIMGVGGPDTDTQYF	TGTGCCAGCAGCATTATGGGGGTGGGAGGCCCCGACACAGATACGCAGTATTTT
TRBV28	-	TRBJ1-1	-	CASSLWLNTEAFF	TGTGCCAGCAGTTTATGGTTGAACACTGAAGCTTTCTTT
TRBV4-1	-	TRBJ1-4	-	CASSLAGTNEKLFF	TGCGCCAGCAGCCTCGCAGGGACCAATGAAAAACTGTTTTTT
TRBV18	-	TRBJ2-7	-	CASSPGARFSEQYF	TGTGCCAGCTCACCCGGGGCCAGGTTTAGTGAGCAGTACTTC
TRBV11-2	-	TRBJ2-5	TRBD1	CASSSGTEETQYF	TGTGCCAGCAGCTCCGGGACAGAAGAGACCCAGTACTTC
TRBV5-4	few	TRBJ2-3	TRBD2	CASSLGGRAGDTQYF	TGTGCCAGCAGCTTGGGCGGGAGGGCCGGAGATACGCAGTATTTT
TRBV4-1	-	TRBJ1-4	-	CASSAIGPFEKLFF	TGCGCCAGCAGCGCTATAGGGCCCTTTGAAAAACTGTTTTTT
TRBV29-1	-	TRBJ2-2	-	CSGSIPNTGELFF	TGCAGCGGCTCTATACCGAACACCGGGGAGCTGTTTTTT
TRBV7-2	-	TRBJ1-1	-	CASSHIQGAGRPEAFF	TGTGCCAGCAGCCACATACAGGGCGCAGGTCGCCCTGAAGCTTTCTTT
TRBV15	-	TRBJ2-5	TRBD1	CATKETGEETQYF	TGTGCCACCAAAGAGACAGGGGAAGAGACCCAGTACTTC
TRBV27	-	TRBJ1-1	-	CASSLGRLNTEAFF	TGTGCCAGCAGTTTGGGACGGTTGAACACTGAAGCTTTCTTT
TRBV29-1	-	TRBJ2-7	TRBD1	CSVTDRGPDYEQYF	TGCAGCGTGACAGACAGGGGGCCTGACTACGAGCAGTACTTC
TRBV19	-	TRBJ2-7	TRBD1	CASSISGTAYFSSYEQYF	TGTGCCAGTAGTATATCGGGGACAGCTTACTTTAGCTCCTACGAGCAGTACTTC
TRBV6-5	once	TRBJ1-2	-	CASSHSAYYGYTF	TGTGCCAGCAGCCATTCAGCATACTATGGCTACACCTTC
TRBV5-6	-	TRBJ1-1	-	CASKEGMNTEAFF	TGTGCCAGCAAGGAAGGCATGAACACTGAAGCTTTCTTT
TRBV25-1	once	TRBJ2-7	-	CASSAHGGDEQYF	TGTGCCAGCAGTGCCCACGGTGGGGACGAGCAGTACTTC
TRBV27	-	TRBJ2-3	TRBD1	CASSMGQPTDTQYF	TGTGCCAGCAGCATGGGACAGCCCACAGATACGCAGTATTTT